This TCR beta chain was documented in a study of vaccination effects on CD4 cells after COVID-19. In the ViraFEST assay, antigen-specific CD4+ clonotypes were identified by expansion after peptide-pool stimulation. Culture proceeded for nine to eleven days, and CD4+ T cells were then isolated. Recipients of the vaccine had no prior SARS-CoV-2 infection and negative nucleocapsid antibodies. This CDR3 comprises 14 residues. The V end lost 1 base, the J end lost 5 bases, and 11 bases lay between the germline ends. CDR1 is SNHLY, CDR2 FYNNEI, per germline. The repertoire was sequenced with immunoSEQ multiplex PCR; TCRdb's copy has only in-frame clones and lacks some. Among 65,000 to 90,000 clones, over 70% were seen once, and the ten largest hold roughly a tenth. In regard to this clone: Its target is unknown.

The receptor comes from a human donor who received a COVID-19 vaccine. The sequenced sample was CD4+ T cells from PBMCs cultured with SARS-CoV-2 spike peptides, obtained before COVID-19 vaccination. The V call is TRBV2, the J call TRBJ2-5; a possible D gene is TRBD2 (6 bases). The chain's CDR3 is CASSEVRGRETQYF. CDR3 bases: TGTGCCAGCAGTGAAGTGCGGGGCCGCGAGACCCAGTACTTC. The whole variable domain, filled in from reference TRBV2 and TRBJ2-5, reads EPEVTQTPSHQVTQMGQEVILRCVPISNHLYFYWYRQILGQKVEFLVSFYNNEISEKSEIFDDQFSVERPDGSNFTLKIRSTKLEDSAMYFCASSEVRGRETQYFGPGTRLLVL.